The 25 T cell receptor beta chains below all came from one sample that was sequenced in a study of T cell clones after liver transplantation. Repertoires were generated with immunoSEQ multiplex PCR, while TCRdb's copy carries only in-frame clones and drops some. The sample lists 50,000 or so clones; roughly nine tenths were seen once. Sample: CD8+ T cells from blood, taken 12 months after liver transplant. The receptors originated from a human patient who received a liver transplant. Some T cells may be transferred from the graft donor.

CDR3 in DNA: TGTGCCAGTAGTATATCAGGGAACACTGAAGCTTTCTTT. Protein: CASSISGNTEAFF. The rearrangement uses TRBV19 and TRBJ1-1; D is ambiguous. Germline V gives CDR1 LNHDA, CDR2 SQIVND (reference sequence). The CDR3 spans 13 residues. V was shortened by 2 bases and J by 1 base, with 5 bases between the two germline ends.

The chain has TRBV13 and TRBJ1-2, with D possibly being TRBD1 (6 bases). The germline CDR1 and CDR2 sequences are PRHDT and FYEKMQ (reference sequence). The CDR3 is made up of 14 amino acids. The V gene lost 5 bases and the J gene lost 5 bases, with 15 bases spanning the gap. The CDR3 here is CASSKRGQRYGYTF. The CDR3 DNA reads as TGTGCCAGCAGCAAACGGGGGCAAAGATATGGCTACACCTTC. Together with reference TRBV13 and TRBJ1-2, the CDR3 gives the full variable domain: AAGVIQSPRHLIKEKRETATLKCYPIPRHDTVYWYQQGPGQDPQFLISFYEKMQSDKGSIPDRFSAQQFSDYHSELNMSSLELGDSALYFCASSKRGQRYGYTFGSGTRLTVV.

This chain joins TRBV7-2 and TRBJ2-2, with a weak D call TRBD2 (6 bases). V lost 8 bases to trimming and J lost 1 base, with 8 bases between them. Germline CDR1 and CDR2: SGHTA and FQGNSA. The CDR3 has 13 residues. The chain's CDR3 is CASVAENTGELFF. The CDR3 DNA reads as TGTGCCAGCGTAGCGGAGAACACCGGGGAGCTGTTTTTT.

V gene TRBV6-1 combines with J gene TRBJ2-2, with 8 bases that match TRBD2. Unmatched junction bases numbered 7, after V lost 2 bases and J lost 5 bases. The germline V gene encodes CDR1 MNHNS and CDR2 SASEGT. The CDR3 runs 16 residues. CDR3 residues: CASSEIPAGATGELFF. As DNA, the CDR3 is TGTGCCAGCAGTGAAATTCCAGCGGGAGCAACCGGGGAGCTGTTTTTT.

The V call is TRBV7-3, the J call TRBJ2-1; 11 bases map to TRBD2. Germline CDR1 and CDR2: SGHTA and FQGTGA. The CDR3 is 15 residues long. V was pared by 5 bases and J by 4 bases, with 4 bases of the junction left unmatched. This chain's CDR3 is CASSRTSGRYNEQFF. CDR3 nucleotides: TGTGCCAGCAGCCGAACTAGCGGGAGATACAATGAGCAGTTCTTC.

The V and J genes are TRBV29-1 and TRBJ2-2; D gene ambiguous. The CDR3 is 10 residues long. V lost 7 bases and J lost 3, with 3 bases in between. The germline gives CDR1 SQVTM, CDR2 ANQGSEA. CDR3 bases: TGCAGCGCATACACCGGGGAGCTGTTTTTT. Translating gives CSAYTGELFF.

This rearrangement joins TRBV7-9 to TRBJ2-1; TRBD2 matches 12 bases. The CDR3 consists of 15 residues. In germline, CDR1 is SEHNR, CDR2 FQNEAQ (reference sequence). With V trimmed by 5 bases and J by 7 bases, 6 bases remained unmatched. The CDR3 coding sequence is TGTGCCAGCAGCCCCGGACTAGCGGGATGGAATGAGCAGTTCTTC. This codes for CASSPGLAGWNEQFF.

The rearrangement uses TRBV27 and TRBJ2-2; D is perhaps TRBD1 (5 bases). This CDR3 is 14 amino acids long. Trimming removed 6 bases at V and 3 bases at J, with 11 bases between. The germline CDR1 and CDR2 sequences are MNHEY and SMNVEV (reference sequence). CDR3 DNA sequence: TGTGCCAGCAGGCTGACAGTTTACACCGGGGAGCTGTTTTTT. Translating it yields CASRLTVYTGELFF.

This chain links TRBV15 with TRBJ2-1; 12 bases line up with TRBD2. Germline trimming cut 8 bases from V and 0 bases from J; bases unmatched to any gene: 11. CDR1 LNHNV and CDR2 YYDKDF come from the germline V gene (reference sequence). The CDR3 extends over 18 amino acids. The DNA of the CDR3 is TGTGCCACCCTGACTAGCGGGAGAGGGCAAAGCTCCTACAATGAGCAGTTCTTC. The encoded protein is CATLTSGRGQSSYNEQFF.

The gene calls are TRBV11-1 and TRBJ2-7; 7 positions agree with TRBD1. Trimming cost V 2 bases and J 1 base; bases outside gene matches: 5. CDR3 length: 15 residues. The germline gives CDR1 SGHAT, CDR2 FQDESV (reference sequence). DNA for the CDR3: TGTGCCAGCAGCTTAAGGGGGCTCTCTTCCTACGAGCAGTACTTC. This codes for CASSLRGLSSYEQYF.

This clone was seen a single time. The chain employs TRBV19 and TRBJ1-2; possibly TRBD1 for D (6 bases). The CDR3 is made up of 14 amino acids. The germline V and J ends were trimmed by 4 bases and 5 bases, with 14 bases remaining between them. The germline gives CDR1 LNHDA, CDR2 SQIVND (reference sequence). CDR3: CASSTGTPFYGYTF. The CDR3 nucleotides are TGTGCCAGTAGTACCGGGACACCATTTTATGGCTACACCTTC. Full variable domain (remainder filled in from reference TRBV19 and TRBJ1-2): DGGITQSPKYLFRKEGQNVTLSCEQNLNHDAMYWYRQDPGQGLRLIYYSQIVNDFQKGDIAEGYSVSREKKESFPLTVTSAQKNPTAFYLCASSTGTPFYGYTFGSGTRLTVV.

The V call is TRBV7-9, the J call TRBJ2-1; 8 bases fit TRBD2. The ends lost 1 base at V and 6 bases at J; junction bases unmatched: 5. Germline CDR1 SEHNR, CDR2 FQNEAQ (reference sequence). There are 15 residues in the CDR3. This CDR3 reads CASSLGLARRNEQFF. For the CDR3, the DNA is TGTGCCAGCAGCTTAGGACTAGCGCGCCGCAATGAGCAGTTCTTC. The full variable domain, completed using reference TRBV7-9 and TRBJ2-1, is DTGVSQNPRHKITKRGQNVTFRCDPISEHNRLYWYRQTLGQGPEFLTYFQNEAQLEKSRLLSDRFSAERPKGSFSTLEIQRTEQGDSAMYLCASSLGLARRNEQFFGPGTRLTVL.

This chain uses TRBV6-1 with TRBJ2-7, with unresolved D. This CDR3 comprises 12 residues. V shed 8 bases and J shed 2 bases, with 10 bases lying between them. Germline V CDR1 and CDR2: MNHNS, SASEGT. CDR3 sequence (DNA): TGTGCCAGCGTGACTCCTACCTACGAGCAGTACTTC. The encoded protein is CASVTPTYEQYF.

In nucleotides, the CDR3 is TGTGCCAGCAGCTCTTGGGGTGACGGGAACACTGAAGCTTTCTTT. Its protein is CASSSWGDGNTEAFF. V usage is TRBV7-9 and J usage is TRBJ1-1; D ambiguous. Per germline, CDR1 SEHNR and CDR2 FQNEAQ (reference sequence). Trimming shortened V by 4 bases and J by 1 base, and 13 bases separated the two germline ends. The CDR3 has 15 amino acids. The entire variable domain, with the rest obtained from reference TRBV7-9 and TRBJ1-1, is as follows: DTGVSQNPRHKITKRGQNVTFRCDPISEHNRLYWYRQTLGQGPEFLTYFQNEAQLEKSRLLSDRFSAERPKGSFSTLEIQRTEQGDSAMYLCASSSWGDGNTEAFFGQGTRLTVV.

The rearrangement links TRBV28 to TRBJ1-5; no clear D. This CDR3 contains 15 residues. From germline, CDR1 is MDHEN and CDR2 SYDVKM. V was shortened by 5 bases and J by 0 bases, with 11 bases between the two germline ends. The CDR3 loop reads CASSPRAYSNQPQHF. CDR3 sequence (DNA): TGTGCCAGCAGTCCCCGGGCCTATAGCAATCAGCCCCAGCATTTT.

The CDR3 region is CASSASLGETQYF. In nucleotides, the CDR3 is TGTGCCAGCAGTGCTTCGTTGGGGGAGACCCAGTACTTC. This chain connects TRBV25-1 to TRBJ2-5; D remains ambiguous. CDR1 and CDR2 (germline): MGHDK, SYGVNS. The germline V and J ends were trimmed by 4 bases and 5 bases, with 11 bases remaining between them. The CDR3 has 13 residues.

This clone was counted a few times. The chain uses TRBV5-6 and TRBJ2-7, with 7 positions matching TRBD2. V lost 7 bases, J lost 4 bases, and 8 bases stayed unmatched. Germline V CDR1 and CDR2: SGHDT, YYEEEE. This CDR3 is 13 amino acids long. The DNA of the CDR3 is TGTGCCAGCTCCCTTGGGGGAGGGTACGAGCAGTACTTC. Translating gives CASSLGGGYEQYF.

V and J are TRBV4-3 and TRBJ1-3; D perhaps matches TRBD1 (5 bases). Germline V gives CDR1 LGHNA, CDR2 YSLEER. The CDR3 has 16 residues. V gave up 1 base and J gave up 3 bases, with 13 bases separating them. The CDR3 is CASSQGARGGGNTIYF. In nucleotides, the CDR3 is TGCGCCAGCAGCCAAGGGGCGAGGGGCGGTGGAAACACCATATATTTT.

This chain uses TRBV2 with TRBJ2-3; 8 nucleotides agree with TRBD2. The junction had 13 bases not matched to a gene; V was cut back by 5 bases and J by 6 bases. Germline CDR1 SNHLY, CDR2 FYNNEI. The CDR3 has 16 residues. CDR3: CASSTFGRAREDTQYF. In nucleotides, the CDR3 is TGTGCCAGCAGTACTTTCGGGAGGGCGAGGGAGGATACGCAGTATTTT. Looking up the rest from reference TRBV2 and TRBJ2-3 gives the full variable domain: EPEVTQTPSHQVTQMGQEVILRCVPISNHLYFYWYRQILGQKVEFLVSFYNNEISEKSEIFDDQFSVERPDGSNFTLKIRSTKLEDSAMYFCASSTFGRAREDTQYFGPGTRLTVL.

The J gene is TRBJ2-7, the V gene TRBV10-2; TRBD2 aligns across 8 bases. The CDR3 runs to 14 residues. CDR1 is WSHSY, CDR2 SAAADI, per germline. J lost 1 base, V lost 3 bases, and 2 bases had no gene match. The CDR3 loop reads CASSEPSGSYEQYF. DNA for the CDR3: TGCGCCAGCAGTGAACCTAGCGGGTCCTACGAGCAGTACTTC.

The CDR3 DNA follows: TGTGCCAGCAGTCAGACAGCCTACTACGAGCAGTACTTC. Protein sequence: CASSQTAYYEQYF. The V and J genes are TRBV27 and TRBJ2-7; a weak D match, TRBD1 (5 bases). Per the germline V gene, CDR1 is MNHEY and CDR2 is SMNVEV (reference sequence). The CDR3 is 13 amino acids. The V and J ends lost 5 bases and 3 bases respectively, with 11 bases between them.

The chain employs TRBV4-1 and TRBJ2-1; D unresolved. The V and J ends lost 1 base and 5 bases respectively, with 9 bases between them. Germline values: CDR1 MGHRA, CDR2 YSYEKL. This CDR3 has 14 residues. As DNA, the CDR3 is TGCGCCAGCAGCCAAGGTCCACCGGACAATGAGCAGTTCTTC. Its protein product is CASSQGPPDNEQFF.

This clone showed up just a few times. The chain has TRBV5-4 and TRBJ1-1; D is unclear. Trimming removed 0 bases from V and 1 base from J, with 13 bases in between. This CDR3 is 16 amino acids long. The V gene's germline CDR1 is SGHNT and CDR2 YYREEE (reference sequence). The CDR3 coding sequence is TGTGCCAGCAGCTTGGACCGTGCATTCGGGAACACTGAAGCTTTCTTT. It specifies CASSLDRAFGNTEAFF.

The gene calls are TRBV7-6 and TRBJ2-1; D is perhaps TRBD2 (5 bases). Germline V gene sequence: CDR1 SGHVS, CDR2 FNYEAQ. V lost 4 bases and J lost 5, with 9 bases in between. The CDR3 totals 13 residues. For the CDR3, the DNA is TGTGCCAGCAGCTCTCTCGGGGACAATGAGCAGTTCTTC. Amino acids: CASSSLGDNEQFF.

The gene calls are TRBV7-6 and TRBJ2-1; TRBD2 agrees at 15 bases. The CDR3 has 18 amino acids. The germline CDR1 and CDR2 sequences are SGHVS and FNYEAQ. The trim removed 4 bases at V and 5 bases at J, leaving 9 bases unmatched. The CDR3, as DNA: TGTGCCAGCAGCTCGGGACTAGCGGGAGGCCCGCATCACAATGAGCAGTTCTTC. It yields the protein CASSSGLAGGPHHNEQFF.